The clone carrying this TCR beta chain was seen repeatedly, ten times or more. Germline V lookup: CDR1 SGDLS, CDR2 YYNGEE. The ends lost 3 bases at V and 7 bases at J; junction bases unmatched: 6. The CDR3 loop spans 14 amino acids. In the library, each TCR cDNA molecule bore its own unique molecular identifier. TCRdb re-derived calls from the 5' RACE reads in MiXCR, one entry per CDR3 protein. The table includes some 64,000 distinct CDR3 sequences, 7.5% to 8.5% detected once. This sample was included in a study of spatial heterogeneity in lung cancer. About the research overall: Each time, sequencing found more beta-chain sequences than alpha-chain sequences. Mean representation of each unique TCR and UMI combination in the raw reads exceeded 8.5 occurrences.

Regarding time point: sample taken at primary tumor resection. Whole RNA, which was extracted from tumor, nontumor lung tissue or frozen PBMC, was sequenced without any cell sorting. The 60 to 80 donors had untreated early-stage non-small cell lung cancer. The V call is TRBV9, the J call TRBJ2-1; 8 nucleotides agree with TRBD1. The specimen comprised PBMCs, sampled at surgery. This receptor was identified in a female donor with early-stage non-small cell lung cancer. As DNA, the CDR3 is TGTGCCAGCAGCGCCCAGGGGGCCGGTAATGAGCAGTTCTTC. It specifies CASSAQGAGNEQFF.